This is a list of T cell receptor beta chains from one sample in a study of post-analysis software for immune sequencing data. TCRdb ran MiXCR on the PCR reads and lists one entry per CDR3 protein. The table shows 400,000 to 500,000 distinct CDR3 sequences, with 30% to 45% occurring only once. Sequenced sample: blood. The receptors originated from a girl aged 2-10 years with multiple sclerosis. CDR3s leave out the opening cysteine and the closing phenylalanine or tryptophan.

V: TRBV6-4; J: TRBJ2-1; CDR3: ASSEWQGRGEQF
V: TRBV4-1; J: TRBJ1-1; CDR3: ASSRGQGLSTEAF
V: TRBV7-2; J: TRBJ1-2; CDR3: ASRFDMLANYGYT
V: TRBV7-8; J: TRBJ2-2; CDR3: ASSLGTPGGGELF
V: TRBV5-1; J: TRBJ2-5; CDR3: ASSFRTGEEETQY
V: TRBV14; J: TRBJ1-2; CDR3: ASSQSKMAGTVFYGYT
V: TRBV7-9; J: TRBJ1-2; CDR3: ASSHFGYYGYT
V: TRBV5-1; J: TRBJ1-5; CDR3: ASSWSEEGPQH
V: TRBV29-1; J: TRBJ2-3; CDR3: SVTGQRTDTQY
V: TRBV27; J: TRBJ2-7; CDR3: ASSRTGTDYEQY
V: TRBV19; J: TRBJ2-5; CDR3: ATQGPLKETQY
V: TRBV28; J: TRBJ2-7; CDR3: ASSSPREGDYEQY
V: TRBV5-4; J: TRBJ2-3; CDR3: ASRQGLAGLTQY
V: TRBV20-1; J: TRBJ2-3; CDR3: SATWGHTDTQY
V: TRBV30; J: TRBJ2-4; CDR3: AAASGFGIENIQY
V: TRBV11-2; J: TRBJ2-7; CDR3: ASSLIETSSYEQY
V: TRBV7-2; J: TRBJ2-5; CDR3: ASSLRNRQETQY
V: TRBV12-3/TRBV12-4; J: TRBJ1-2; CDR3: ASSLVPSNYGYT
V: TRBV6-1; J: TRBJ2-5; CDR3: ASSEWTSGAQETQY
V: TRBV5-1; J: TRBJ2-5; CDR3: ASSYPTGGQETRY
V: TRBV15; J: -; CDR3: ATSRDLASGRYEQY
V: TRBV7-2; J: TRBJ2-1; CDR3: ASSYSQGGKF
V: TRBV27; J: TRBJ2-6; CDR3: ASKEVGGSGANVLT
V: TRBV27; J: TRBJ2-1; CDR3: ASSLRGRGNEQF
V: TRBV7-9; J: TRBJ2-1; CDR3: ASSSVTPNEQF
V: TRBV19; J: TRBJ1-2; CDR3: ASRQTGSGNYGYT
V: TRBV29-1; J: TRBJ2-5; CDR3: SVQRVGREGTQY
V: TRBV4-1; J: TRBJ2-7; CDR3: ASSQDLGGEQY